These T cell receptor beta chains were read from a single sample in a study of beta chain features in type 1 diabetes. Profiled with immunoSEQ multiplex PCR; TCRdb holds only in-frame clones, not every one. There are some 330,000 clones in the sample; roughly 12% occur only once, and about 0.01% lies in the top ten. Sequencing was done on a sample of naive CD4+ T cells from blood. All receptors derive from a young woman with type 1 diabetes. The CDR3 runs from the conserved cysteine through the conserved F or W. Fields, in order: V gene, clone size, D gene, J gene, CDR3 DNA, CDR3 protein. The D gene is left open where the match is weak. The size of a clone is reported for some rows only, either as once, few or many, or as a class for expanded clones.

V gene: TRBV14; clone size: few; D gene: TRBD2; J gene: TRBJ2-3; CDR3 DNA: TGTGCCAGCAGCTTGCGGACTAGCGGGGCGTCTTATCGGTATTTT; CDR3 protein: CASSLRTSGASYRYF
V gene: TRBV28; clone size: few; D gene: TRBD1; J gene: TRBJ2-7; CDR3 DNA: TGTGCCAGCAGTTCCTCAATACGTGTGGGACAGGGGTTGTACGAGCAGTACTTC; CDR3 protein: CASSSSIRVGQGLYEQYF
V gene: TRBV19; clone size: .; D gene: .; J gene: TRBJ2-3; CDR3 DNA: TGTGCCAGTAGTATTCGAGCGGAACTTAGCACAGATACGCAGTATTTT; CDR3 protein: CASSIRAELSTDTQYF
V gene: TRBV7-9; clone size: .; D gene: .; J gene: TRBJ2-7; CDR3 DNA: TGTGCCAGCAGCCCGACCGGGACATATTCCTACGAGCAGTACTTC; CDR3 protein: CASSPTGTYSYEQYF
V gene: TRBV11-2; clone size: few; D gene: .; J gene: TRBJ2-5; CDR3 DNA: TGTGCCAGCAGCTTCGGGGGTTATGAGACCCAGTACTTC; CDR3 protein: CASSFGGYETQYF
V gene: TRBV21-1; clone size: .; D gene: .; J gene: TRBJ2-1; CDR3 DNA: TGTGCCAGCAGCAAACGGGCGGGGGGGCTCTCGTTCTTC; CDR3 protein: CASSKRAGGLSFF
V gene: TRBV18; clone size: .; D gene: .; J gene: TRBJ2-3; CDR3 DNA: TGTGCCAGCTCACGGGCTGGTGATACGCAGTATTTT; CDR3 protein: CASSRAGDTQYF
V gene: TRBV25-1; clone size: few; D gene: .; J gene: TRBJ1-2; CDR3 DNA: TGTGCCAGCAGTGAGAGGGACACCCTAACAGGCCTCTATGGCTACACCTTC; CDR3 protein: CASSERDTLTGLYGYTF
V gene: TRBV7-6; clone size: few; D gene: .; J gene: TRBJ2-3; CDR3 DNA: TGTGCCAGCAGCTTAGGGGGGCCAACGCAGTATTTT; CDR3 protein: CASSLGGPTQYF
V gene: TRBV27; clone size: .; D gene: TRBD1; J gene: TRBJ2-1; CDR3 DNA: TGTGCCAGCAGTTCGGACAGGGGAAATGAGCAGTTCTTC; CDR3 protein: CASSSDRGNEQFF
V gene: TRBV20-1; clone size: .; D gene: .; J gene: TRBJ1-5; CDR3 DNA: TGCAGTGCTAGACAGGGTCAGCCCCAGCATTTT; CDR3 protein: CSARQGQPQHF
V gene: TRBV29-1; clone size: .; D gene: .; J gene: TRBJ2-7; CDR3 DNA: TGCAGCGTTGGTGGAAGGGCAGGGGTCTACGAGCAGTACTTC; CDR3 protein: CSVGGRAGVYEQYF
V gene: TRBV28; clone size: once; D gene: TRBD2; J gene: TRBJ2-7; CDR3 DNA: TGTGCCAGCACCGGGGGGAAAGGGCAGTACTTC; CDR3 protein: CASTGGKGQYF
V gene: TRBV19; clone size: .; D gene: TRBD1; J gene: TRBJ2-7; CDR3 DNA: TGTGCCGGCGACAGGGAATTCGACGAGCAGTACTTC; CDR3 protein: CAGDREFDEQYF
V gene: TRBV7-9; clone size: .; D gene: TRBD2; J gene: TRBJ2-1; CDR3 DNA: TGTGCCAGCACGGGCGGCGGGGGTGGTTACAATGAGCAGTTCTTC; CDR3 protein: CASTGGGGGYNEQFF
V gene: TRBV5-4; clone size: few; D gene: TRBD2; J gene: TRBJ2-3; CDR3 DNA: TGTGCCAGCAGCTTGTCTAGCGGGAGCACAGATACGCAGTATTTT; CDR3 protein: CASSLSSGSTDTQYF
V gene: TRBV19; clone size: .; D gene: .; J gene: TRBJ2-7; CDR3 DNA: TGTGCCAGTAGGACTAGTAGTGAGTACGAGCAGTACTTC; CDR3 protein: CASRTSSEYEQYF
V gene: TRBV9; clone size: few; D gene: TRBD1; J gene: TRBJ1-2; CDR3 DNA: TGTGCCAGCAGCGGACAGGGGGCCAACCTTGGTCTTGGCTACACCTTC; CDR3 protein: CASSGQGANLGLGYTF
V gene: TRBV5-1; clone size: few; D gene: .; J gene: TRBJ1-1; CDR3 DNA: TGCGCCAGCAGCCATCCAGGGGACGCTGAAGCTTTCTTT; CDR3 protein: CASSHPGDAEAFF
V gene: TRBV20-1; clone size: .; D gene: .; J gene: TRBJ2-3; CDR3 DNA: TGCAGTGCTAACGTAGTGGGCAGGCAGTATTTT; CDR3 protein: CSANVVGRQYF
V gene: TRBV2; clone size: .; D gene: .; J gene: TRBJ2-7; CDR3 DNA: TGTGCCAGCAGTGTTTTGGAGGTTAGCTACGAGCAGTACTTC; CDR3 protein: CASSVLEVSYEQYF
V gene: TRBV7-2; clone size: .; D gene: .; J gene: TRBJ2-7; CDR3 DNA: TGTGCCAGCAGCTTGTCGGACACGAGCTCCTACGAGCAGTACTTC; CDR3 protein: CASSLSDTSSYEQYF
V gene: TRBV18; clone size: few; D gene: .; J gene: TRBJ2-5; CDR3 DNA: TGTGCCAGCTCACCACGAACAGTTCAAGAGACCCAGTACTTC; CDR3 protein: CASSPRTVQETQYF
V gene: TRBV7-2; clone size: few; D gene: TRBD1; J gene: TRBJ1-1; CDR3 DNA: TGTGCCAGCAGCTTGGGTGGGTCGGGACAGGACGCTTTCTTT; CDR3 protein: CASSLGGSGQDAFF
V gene: TRBV7-2; clone size: few; D gene: TRBD2; J gene: TRBJ2-7; CDR3 DNA: TGTGCCAGCAGCATCCTAGCGGGAGTGGGAGGCGAGCAGTACTTC; CDR3 protein: CASSILAGVGGEQYF
V gene: TRBV7-2; clone size: .; D gene: .; J gene: TRBJ2-1; CDR3 DNA: TGTGCCAGCAGCTTACCCTCGGACAATGAGCAGTTCTTC; CDR3 protein: CASSLPSDNEQFF
V gene: TRBV4-3; clone size: .; D gene: .; J gene: TRBJ1-2; CDR3 DNA: TGCGCCAGCAGCCAGGAAGACAGGCTCTATGGCTACACCTTC; CDR3 protein: CASSQEDRLYGYTF
V gene: TRBV10-3; clone size: .; D gene: TRBD2; J gene: TRBJ2-7; CDR3 DNA: TGTGCCATCAAAAGCGGGAGCCAAAACGAGCAGTACTTC; CDR3 protein: CAIKSGSQNEQYF
V gene: TRBV29-1; clone size: .; D gene: TRBD2; J gene: TRBJ2-1; CDR3 DNA: TGCAGCGGGGACCCGGGACTAGCGGGTAATGAGCAGTTCTTC; CDR3 protein: CSGDPGLAGNEQFF
V gene: TRBV2; clone size: few; D gene: TRBD2; J gene: TRBJ2-3; CDR3 DNA: TGTGCCAGCAGTCTAGCGGGTGGAACTAGCACAGATACGCAGTATTTT; CDR3 protein: CASSLAGGTSTDTQYF
V gene: TRBV5-6; clone size: .; D gene: TRBD1; J gene: TRBJ1-6; CDR3 DNA: TGTGCCAGCAGCCCCCGACAGGGGAATAGTTCACCCCTCCACTTT; CDR3 protein: CASSPRQGNSSPLHF
V gene: TRBV4-3; clone size: .; D gene: .; J gene: TRBJ1-4; CDR3 DNA: TGCGCCAGCAGCCCAGAGGAAAGGGGAGGAGAAAAACTGTTTTTT; CDR3 protein: CASSPEERGGEKLFF
V gene: TRBV10-3; clone size: few; D gene: .; J gene: TRBJ1-5; CDR3 DNA: TGTGCCATCAGTGAGTATAGCAGAATTTCTAGCAATCAGCCCCAGCATTTT; CDR3 protein: CAISEYSRISSNQPQHF
V gene: TRBV18; clone size: .; D gene: TRBD2; J gene: TRBJ2-1; CDR3 DNA: TGTGCCAGCTCACCTCAGCGGGAGGAACTTGGTGAGCAGTTCTTC; CDR3 protein: CASSPQREELGEQFF
V gene: TRBV4-3; clone size: .; D gene: .; J gene: TRBJ2-7; CDR3 DNA: TGCGCCAGCAGCCAAGTTTACGGAGCCTACGAGCAGTACTTC; CDR3 protein: CASSQVYGAYEQYF
V gene: TRBV7-8; clone size: few; D gene: TRBD1; J gene: TRBJ2-3; CDR3 DNA: TGTGCCAGCAGCAAAAGACAGGGCTCAGATACGCAGTATTTT; CDR3 protein: CASSKRQGSDTQYF
V gene: TRBV28; clone size: .; D gene: .; J gene: TRBJ2-5; CDR3 DNA: TGTGCCAGCAGTTTAACTAGCCTCCTCCAAGAGACCCAGTACTTC; CDR3 protein: CASSLTSLLQETQYF